This T cell receptor (beta chain) was captured in a study of Graves' ophthalmopathy and Graves' hyperthyroidism. Study in general: Peripheral blood collection took place at initial diagnosis, before any treatment.

This clonotype was recorded at least ten times. CDR1 SEHNR and CDR2 FQNEAQ come from the germline V gene (reference sequence). The CDR3 is made up of 15 amino acids. With V trimmed by 5 bases and J by 3 bases, 4 bases remained unmatched. As the template, RNA transcripts were used to amplify TCR beta CDR3 regions. The library came from an HTBI-primed first-round RT-PCR and a second-round multiplex PCR. TCRdb itself ran the multiplex PCR reads through MiXCR, one entry per CDR3 protein. This sample has some 370,000 distinct CDR3 sequences, with about a sixth found just once. The chain is built from TRBV7-9 and TRBJ2-1; TRBD1 agrees at 10 bases. The sample comprised peripheral blood. This sequence was found in an adult woman with stable Graves' hyperthyroidism. The DNA for the CDR3 is TGTGCCAGCAGCCGAGACAGGGGGCACTACAATGAGCAGTTCTTC. This gives the protein CASSRDRGHYNEQFF.